This TCR beta chain was recovered during a study of neurological immune-mediated disorders. Whole-study results and caveats: Phylogenetic grouping placed 18 of 34 multiple sclerosis patients' repertoires in one related-CDR3 cluster, a possible signature. No expanded-clone CDR3 amino acid sequence recurred across subjects, suggesting private TCR-beta repertoires.

The cDNA was synthesized by means of template-switch 5'RACE, which was carried out with 10-nucleotide random UMIs. MiXCR, run by TCRdb on the 5' RACE reads, gives a single entry per CDR3 protein. Seen here are under 70,000 distinct CDR3 sequences, about 3% observed once, and the top ten hold 4% to 6.5%. The CDR3 totals 14 residues. Trimming cost V 1 base and J 7 bases; bases outside gene matches: 6. The germline V gene has CDR1 DFQATT and CDR2 SNEGSKA (reference sequence). This clonotype occurred many times. Its specificity is unknown. The sequence was collected from a woman aged 45-59 years with multiple sclerosis. The V and J genes are TRBV20-1 and TRBJ2-3; 9 nucleotides align to TRBD2. The material sequenced was PBMCs. The CDR3 spells CSARAPSGANTQYF. For the CDR3, the DNA is TGCAGTGCTAGAGCGCCTAGCGGGGCGAATACGCAGTATTTT.